Each of the 30 T cell receptor beta chains below was sequenced from the same sample in a study of blood T cells in healthy people across ages. A sample-barcoded 5' primer and a J-beta primer mix were used in a second PCR of roughly 7 to 11 cycles. Each CDR3 protein is one row after TCRdb ran MiXCR on the 5' RACE reads. The repertoire holds hundreds of thousands of distinct CDR3 sequences, with under 25% as singletons. Sequenced: blood. The origin of the receptors is a man aged 65 to 79 in good health.

The chain combines TRBV6-2 or TRBV6-3 with TRBJ2-4; 8 bases are shared with TRBD1. The germline V gene has CDR1 MNHEY and CDR2 SVGEGT. CDR3 length: 17 residues. J was trimmed by 0 bases and V by 6 bases; bases with no gene match: 10. The CDR3 nucleotides are TGTGCCAGCAGAGACCCACAGGGGGACTTAGCCAAAAACATTCAGTACTTC. Encoded protein: CASRDPQGDLAKNIQYF.

The chain combines TRBV5-4 with TRBJ2-3; 9 positions match TRBD1. V lost 2 bases, J lost 3 bases, and 7 bases stayed unmatched. The CDR3 sequence is 16 residues long. CDR1 and CDR2 from the germline V gene are SGHNT and YYREEE (reference sequence). The DNA of the CDR3 is TGTGCCAGCAGCTTCTATGCGGGACAGGGTACAGATACGCAGTATTTT. It yields the protein CASSFYAGQGTDTQYF.

V usage is TRBV21-1 and J usage is TRBJ2-7. TRBV21-1 is classified as a pseudogene. CDR3 length equals 9 residues. The CDR3, as DNA: TGTGCGAGTTTGGGTCAACAGTACTTC. This encodes CASLGQQYF.

The chain joins TRBV6-6 to TRBJ2-1, with 7 bases fitting TRBD1. CDR3 size: 15 residues. The ends lost 7 bases at V and 2 bases at J; junction bases unmatched: 8. In germline, CDR1 is MNHNY, CDR2 SVGAGI (reference sequence). CDR3 in DNA: TGTGCCAGCACCCCAGACAGGGTAACCTACAATGAGCAGTTCTTC. Amino acid sequence: CASTPDRVTYNEQFF.

The rearrangement uses TRBV4-2 and TRBJ1-2; 7 nucleotides align to TRBD1. This CDR3 spans 15 amino acids. The J segment lost 4 bases and the V segment lost 1 base, leaving 6 bases of the junction unmatched. The germline V gene has CDR1 LGHNA and CDR2 YNFKEQ. CDR3 in amino acids: CASSQAGTELYGYTF. CDR3 nucleotide sequence: TGTGCCAGCAGCCAAGCTGGGACAGAACTCTATGGCTACACCTTC.

Ten or more counts support this clonotype. This rearrangement joins TRBV5-1 to TRBJ2-5; D might be TRBD1 (6 bases). The V end lost 0 bases, the J end lost 2 bases, and 11 bases lay between the germline ends. The germline CDR1 and CDR2 sequences are SGHRS and YFSETQ. This CDR3 has 15 residues. The DNA for the CDR3 is TGCGCCAGCAGCTTGGTACAGGGCGGGCAAGAGACCCAGTACTTC. This sequence encodes CASSLVQGGQETQYF.

The CDR3 bases are TGTGCCAGCAGTCCCGGGGCCAGATACGAGCAGTACTTC. Its translation: CASSPGARYEQYF. The gene calls are TRBV6-6 and TRBJ2-7; D could derive from TRBD1 or TRBD2 (5 bases each). This CDR3 is built from 13 residues. In germline, CDR1 is MNHNY, CDR2 SVGAGI (reference sequence). The V end lost 5 bases, the J end lost 4 bases, and 12 bases lay between the germline ends.

This clonotype was seen only a few times. The chain employs TRBV21-1 and TRBJ2-5; the table's D call, TRBD2, was not checked against the DNA. TRBV21-1 is recorded as a pseudogene. CDR3 length equals 18 residues. Written as DNA, the CDR3 is TGTGCCAGCAGCAAAGCGCCGGGACTAGCGGGAGAAAGGGAGACCCAGTACTTC. Encoded protein: CASSKAPGLAGERETQYF.

This clonotype was seen only a few times. CDR3 region: CASSFGSDTEAFF. The CDR3 nucleotides read TGTGCCAGCAGCTTTGGGAGCGACACTGAAGCTTTCTTT. The gene calls are TRBV7-2 and TRBJ1-1; D not certain. There are 13 residues in the CDR3. Germline loops: CDR1 SGHTA, CDR2 FQGNSA. Trimming took off 3 bases at V and 3 bases at J, with 8 bases between the two ends.

This clonotype was counted only a few times. The chain has TRBV4-1 and TRBJ2-1, with D possibly TRBD2 on 6 matching bases. V lost 4 bases to trimming and J lost 8 bases, with 18 bases between them. CDR1 and CDR2 (germline): MGHRA, YSYEKL. This CDR3 has 15 amino acids. CDR3 in amino acids: CASSRGAGFGDEQFF. The CDR3 DNA is TGCGCCAGCAGCCGAGGGGCGGGATTTGGCGATGAGCAGTTCTTC.

The gene calls are TRBV20-1 and TRBJ2-7; D is unresolved. The CDR3 sequence is 10 residues long. The germline V gene encodes CDR1 DFQATT and CDR2 SNEGSKA (reference sequence). V was trimmed by 2 bases and J by 6 bases, leaving 5 bases between them. Written as DNA, the CDR3 is TGCAGTGCTAGATACGGCGAGCAGTACTTC. Its translation is CSARYGEQYF.

This clonotype was counted many times. The chain recombines TRBV7-3 with TRBJ2-7, with 10 bases lining up with TRBD2. Germline V gives CDR1 SGHTA, CDR2 FQGTGA. V lost 5 bases to trimming and J lost 6 bases; unmatched junction nucleotides: 4. The CDR3 has 13 amino acids. The CDR3 reads CASSPRTSGEQYF. CDR3 DNA sequence: TGTGCCAGCAGCCCACGGACTAGCGGCGAGCAGTACTTC.

This clonotype was recorded a few times. The J gene is TRBJ2-2, the V gene TRBV5-5; D gene unclear. V gave up 1 base and J gave up 5 bases, with 9 bases separating them. The CDR3 extends over 14 amino acids. CDR1 is SGHKS and CDR2 is YYEKEE in the germline V gene (reference sequence). Here the CDR3 reads CASSLPPNTGELFF. As DNA, the CDR3 is TGTGCCAGCAGCTTGCCCCCCAATACCGGGGAGCTGTTTTTT. Drawing the rest from reference TRBV5-5 and TRBJ2-2, the complete variable domain is DAGVTQSPTHLIKTRGQQVTLRCSPISGHKSVSWYQQVLGQGPQFIFQYYEKEERGRGNFPDRFSARQFPNYSSELNVNALLLGDSALYLCASSLPPNTGELFFGEGSRLTVL.

A few counts support this clonotype. This chain uses TRBV12-3 or TRBV12-4 with TRBJ2-7; 13 positions agree with TRBD2. The J call may be wrong; the DNA end is better matched by TRBJ2-1. The CDR3 has 17 residues. In nucleotides, the CDR3 is TGTGCCAGCAACCCGACTAGCGGGAGGTTGCCCTACAATGAGCAGTTCTTC. It encodes CASNPTSGRLPYNEQFF.

As regards this clonotype: The junction and the germline gene differ at one end; a read error may be behind it. This chain connects TRBV15 to TRBJ2-1; 8 bases align to TRBD1. Looked up from germline, CDR1 is LNHNV and CDR2 is YYDKDF (reference sequence). The CDR3 is made up of 15 amino acids. The CDR3 region is CATRGQGVGNNGQFF. As DNA, the CDR3 is TGTGCCACCAGAGGACAGGGAGTAGGAAACAATGGGCAGTTCTTC.

This clonotype was seen a handful of times. The J gene is TRBJ2-3, the V gene TRBV28; no clear D gene. There are 16 residues in the CDR3. With 1 base removed from V and 0 bases from J, the gap between germline ends came to 11 bases. Germline CDR1 is MDHEN and CDR2 is SYDVKM. This CDR3 is CASSLFVSTSTDTQYF. CDR3 DNA sequence: TGTGCCAGCAGTTTATTTGTCAGCACTAGCACAGATACGCAGTATTTT.

This clonotype turned up a few times. This chain links TRBV10-3 with TRBJ1-2; the match to TRBD1 covers 7 bases. The CDR3 has 15 residues. V was clipped by 8 bases and J by 0 bases; unmatched bases: 9. Germline V lookup: CDR1 ENHRY, CDR2 SYGVKD. CDR3 coding DNA: TGTGCCATCTCCCCGGACAGGAAAGCTAACTATGGCTACACCTTC. It yields the protein CAISPDRKANYGYTF.

The V gene is TRBV12-3 or TRBV12-4, the J gene TRBJ1-5; TRBD1 is a possible D gene (6 bases). The CDR3 loop spans 16 amino acids. Trimming took 2 bases from V and 0 from J, leaving 11 bases between them. The chain's CDR3 is CASSLKGGYSNQPQHF. CDR3 DNA sequence: TGTGCCAGCAGTTTAAAGGGGGGGTATAGCAATCAGCCCCAGCATTTT.

This clonotype was observed a few times. The rearrangement uses TRBV3-1 and TRBJ1-4, with 11 bases aligning to TRBD1. Germline trimming cut 0 bases from V and 5 bases from J; bases unmatched to any gene: 5. CDR3 size: 17 residues. CDR1 and CDR2 (germline): LGHDT, YNNKEL (reference sequence). The CDR3 reads CASSQDGTGGFNEKLFF. The CDR3 bases are TGTGCCAGCAGCCAAGATGGGACAGGGGGTTTCAATGAAAAACTGTTTTTT.

V usage is TRBV4-1 and J usage is TRBJ1-2; no firm D call. The CDR3 length is 15 residues. V was pared by 1 base and J by 0 bases, with 9 bases between. The germline gives CDR1 MGHRA, CDR2 YSYEKL. The DNA for the CDR3 is TGCGCCAGCAGCCAAGGACTCGACCCTAACTATGGCTACACCTTC. Translated, it gives CASSQGLDPNYGYTF.

V and J are TRBV10-3 and TRBJ2-3, with D maybe TRBD2 (6 bases). The germline CDR1 and CDR2 sequences are ENHRY and SYGVKD. The CDR3 runs to 12 residues. Trimming left V 6 bases short and J 3 bases short, with 7 bases between. CDR3 sequence reads: CAIRDYTDTQYF. CDR3 DNA: TGTGCCATCAGGGACTATACAGATACGCAGTATTTT.

This clonotype was counted only a few times. V usage is TRBV29-1 and J usage is TRBJ2-3, with D perhaps matching TRBD2 (5 bases). Trimming pared 5 bases from V and 4 bases from J, leaving 7 bases between. The CDR3 totals 11 residues. Germline V gene data show CDR1 as SQVTM and CDR2 as ANQGSEA. The CDR3 DNA reads TGCAGCGTTTTTAGCGCAGATACGCAGTATTTT. This sequence encodes CSVFSADTQYF.

This sequence joins TRBV19 and TRBJ1-4, with D possibly being TRBD1 (5 bases). The V end lost 3 bases, the J end lost 10 bases, and 12 bases lay between the germline ends. CDR3 length: 13 amino acids. CDR1 and CDR2 from the germline V gene are LNHDA and SQIVND (reference sequence). The DNA of the CDR3 is TGTGCCAGTAGTATTGGCTCGGGGGGAAAACTGTTTTTT. Its translation is CASSIGSGGKLFF.

This clonotype was counted between two and nine times. A much larger clone lies one base from this, so it may be a read error. The V call is TRBV28, the J call TRBJ2-1, with D unresolved. CDR3 length: 15 amino acids. Germline V gene sequence: CDR1 MDHEN, CDR2 SYDVKM. The CDR3 protein is CASSFGVSGQDEHFF. The CDR3 DNA follows: TGTGCCAGCAGTTTTGGTGTAAGTGGTCAGGATGAGCATTTCTTC.

This clonotype was detected only a few times. The chain combines TRBV7-9 with TRBJ1-4; D not certain. CDR1 SEHNR and CDR2 FQNEAQ come from the germline V gene (reference sequence). The CDR3 extends over 13 amino acids. Deletions cut 5 bases from V and 5 bases from J, with 9 bases between. The CDR3 region has the DNA TGTGCCAGCAGCGGCAGCGCCAATGAAAAACTGTTTTTT. This translates into CASSGSANEKLFF.

The chain links TRBV4-3 to TRBJ2-1; 8 nucleotides agree with TRBD1. The assigned J gene may be wrong: the sequence end matches TRBJ2-7 better. Germline V gives CDR1 LGHNA, CDR2 YSLEER. The CDR3 totals 18 residues. CDR3 in amino acids: CASSQELRGTGLSYEQYF. CDR3 coding DNA: TGCGCCAGCAGCCAAGAGTTGCGCGGGACAGGCCTATCCTACGAGCAGTACTTC.

This clonotype was recorded a few times. V is TRBV28 and J is TRBJ2-4; 9 positions match TRBD1. Losses at the gene ends were 5 bases for V and 3 bases for J; bases not matched to a gene: 14. This CDR3 is built from 18 residues. Germline CDR1 is MDHEN and CDR2 is SYDVKM. The CDR3 DNA is TGTGCCAGCAGTGAACCTGGGACAGGGTCGGTAGGCAAAAACATTCAGTACTTC. This translates into CASSEPGTGSVGKNIQYF. The full variable domain, in which reference TRBV28 and TRBJ2-4 provide the parts outside the CDR3, is DVKVTQSSRYLVKRTGEKVFLECVQDMDHENMFWYRQDPGLGLRLIYFSYDVKMKEKGDIPEGYSVSREKKERFSLILESASTNQTSMYLCASSEPGTGSVGKNIQYFGAGTRLSVL.

A few counts support this clonotype. With a much larger clone just one base away, this may be a read error. The chain combines TRBV15 with TRBJ2-3; 9 nucleotides align to TRBD2. V trimming: 3 bases; J trimming: 5 bases; junction bases outside the gene matches: 6. This CDR3 region has 15 residues. Germline V gives CDR1 LNHNV, CDR2 YYDKDF (reference sequence). This CDR3 is CATSRLAGNLDTQYF. In nucleotides, the CDR3 is TGTGCCACCAGCAGGCTAGCGGGAAATTTAGATACGCAGTATTTT.

This clonotype has only a few counts. V and J are TRBV6-5 and TRBJ1-3, with D hard to call. The CDR3 spans 13 residues. The V gene lost 5 bases and the J gene lost 3 bases, with 8 bases spanning the gap. The germline V gene has CDR1 MNHEY and CDR2 SVGAGI. The CDR3 spells CASSREDGNTIYF. Here the CDR3 DNA reads TGTGCCAGCAGTCGGGAGGATGGAAACACCATATATTTT.

The J gene is TRBJ2-3, the V gene TRBV5-1; 9 bases are a match to TRBD2. The length of the CDR3 is 17 residues. The V gene end was trimmed by 2 bases and the J gene end by 1 base; junction bases not matched to a gene: 8. Germline CDR1 reads SGHRS; CDR2 reads YFSETQ. CDR3 amino acids: CASSFPSGVVGTDTQYF. The CDR3 DNA reads TGCGCCAGCAGCTTCCCTAGCGGGGTTGTTGGCACAGATACGCAGTATTTT.